The clone carrying this T cell receptor (beta chain) has a handful of counts. Every bit of the isolated RNA underwent reverse transcription, so sequencing read expressed TCRB transcripts. Generated by immunoSEQ multiplex PCR, the TCRdb table keeps only in-frame clones and is missing some. This sample carries 150,000 or so clones, about a tenth of them seen once, and the ten largest clones take about 0.68%. Trimming shortened V by 8 bases and J by 4 bases, and 14 bases separated the two germline ends. CDR1 MNHEY and CDR2 SVGAGI come from the germline V gene. This CDR3 has 13 residues. The data were taken from a study of beta chain features in type 1 diabetes.

This receptor was obtained from a man between 18 and 29 years old in good health. Source material: central memory CD4+ T cells from blood. The chain employs TRBV6-5 and TRBJ1-2; D uncertain. The CDR3 reads CASGPRGFYGYTF. CDR3 nucleotides: TGTGCCAGCGGCCCTCGGGGATTCTATGGCTACACCTTC.